This TCR beta chain comes out of a study of cytotoxic CD8 clonotypes in ibrutinib-treated CLL. Study background: Outcomes included approximately 25 partial and 2 complete responses; after median around 65 months, approximately 14 stayed remitted and around 12 progressed.

The V gene lost 1 base and the J gene lost 2 bases, with 6 bases spanning the gap. The CDR3 extends over 14 amino acids. The germline V gene encodes CDR1 MDHEN and CDR2 SYDVKM. The study, taken as a whole, reports: Whereas clonality rose at ibrutinib response, it declined toward baseline at progression.

Note on this clone: What it recognizes is unknown.

Some clones are missing from TCRdb's copy, which holds only in-frame ones; the method was immunoSEQ multiplex PCR. The sample lists 200,000 to 250,000 clones, roughly 70% occurring once. The chain joins TRBV28 to TRBJ1-3; D is uncertain. The TCR originated in a human donor with chronic lymphocytic leukemia. This material consisted of PBMCs, taken after 24 months of ibrutinib treatment. CDR3 nucleotides: TGTGCCAGCAGTTTATTAGACCCTGGAAACACCATATATTTT. It translates to CASSLLDPGNTIYF.